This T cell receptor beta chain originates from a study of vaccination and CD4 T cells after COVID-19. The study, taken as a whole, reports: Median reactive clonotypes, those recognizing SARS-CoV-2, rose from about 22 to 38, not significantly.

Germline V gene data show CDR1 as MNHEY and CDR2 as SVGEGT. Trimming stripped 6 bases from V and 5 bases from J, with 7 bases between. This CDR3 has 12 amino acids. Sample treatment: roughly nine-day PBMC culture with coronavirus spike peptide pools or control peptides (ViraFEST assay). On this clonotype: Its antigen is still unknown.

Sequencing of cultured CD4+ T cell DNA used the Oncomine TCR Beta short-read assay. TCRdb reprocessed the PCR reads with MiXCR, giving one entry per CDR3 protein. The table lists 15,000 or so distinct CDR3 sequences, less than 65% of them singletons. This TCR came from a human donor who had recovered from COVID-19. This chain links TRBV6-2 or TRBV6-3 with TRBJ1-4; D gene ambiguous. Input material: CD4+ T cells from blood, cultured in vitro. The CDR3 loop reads CASSPVNEKLFF. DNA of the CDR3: TGTGCCAGCAGCCCGGTCAATGAAAAACTGTTTTTT.